This TCR beta chain was captured in a study of blood T cell repertoires in COVID-19. On the study more broadly: T cells, B-cell-depleted T cells, or PBMCs supplied cDNA or gDNA.

Recruitment covered 20 to 25 US areas and drew participants whose ages spanned roughly 18 to 90 years. Method: immunoSEQ multiplex PCR; TCRdb's copy keeps in-frame clones and lacks some. This table holds some 200,000 clones, roughly 82% found once. This CDR3 has 17 residues. CDR1 is LNHDA and CDR2 is SQIVND in the germline V gene (reference sequence). Trimming took 7 bases from V and 5 from J; bases not matched to a gene: 13. The sequence was obtained from a man aged 35-49 years who had recovered from COVID-19. The chain is built from TRBV19 and TRBJ2-2, with 10 nucleotides matching TRBD1. Sequencing was carried out using PBMCs or T cells enriched from blood (not recorded which). CDR3 region: CASNPGQGFLGTGELFF. The CDR3 region has the DNA TGTGCCAGTAACCCGGGACAGGGGTTTTTGGGTACCGGGGAGCTGTTTTTT.